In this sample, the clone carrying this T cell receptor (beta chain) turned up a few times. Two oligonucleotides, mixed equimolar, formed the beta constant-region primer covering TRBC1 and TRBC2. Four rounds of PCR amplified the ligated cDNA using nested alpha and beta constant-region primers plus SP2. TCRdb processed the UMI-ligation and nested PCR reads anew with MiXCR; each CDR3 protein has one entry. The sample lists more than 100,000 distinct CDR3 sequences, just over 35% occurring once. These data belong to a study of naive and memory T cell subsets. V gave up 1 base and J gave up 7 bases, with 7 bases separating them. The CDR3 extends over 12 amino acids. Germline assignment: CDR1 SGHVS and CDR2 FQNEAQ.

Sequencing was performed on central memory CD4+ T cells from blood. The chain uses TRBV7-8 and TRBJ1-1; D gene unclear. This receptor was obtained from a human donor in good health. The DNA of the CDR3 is TGTGCCAGCAGCTTAGACAGCATTGAAGCTTTCTTT. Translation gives CASSLDSIEAFF.